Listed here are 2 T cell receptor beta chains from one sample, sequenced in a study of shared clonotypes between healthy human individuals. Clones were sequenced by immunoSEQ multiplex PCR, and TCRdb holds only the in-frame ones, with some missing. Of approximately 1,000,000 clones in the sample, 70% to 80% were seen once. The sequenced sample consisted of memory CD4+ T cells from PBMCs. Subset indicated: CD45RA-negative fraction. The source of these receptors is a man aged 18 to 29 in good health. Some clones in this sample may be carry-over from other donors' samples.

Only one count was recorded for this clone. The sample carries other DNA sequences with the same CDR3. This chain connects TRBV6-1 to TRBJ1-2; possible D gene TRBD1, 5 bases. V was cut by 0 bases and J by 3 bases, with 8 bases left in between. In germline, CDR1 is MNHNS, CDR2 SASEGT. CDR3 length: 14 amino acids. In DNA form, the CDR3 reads TGTGCCAGCAGTGAAGCGAGAGGGGACTATGGCTACACCTTC. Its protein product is CASSEARGDYGYTF.

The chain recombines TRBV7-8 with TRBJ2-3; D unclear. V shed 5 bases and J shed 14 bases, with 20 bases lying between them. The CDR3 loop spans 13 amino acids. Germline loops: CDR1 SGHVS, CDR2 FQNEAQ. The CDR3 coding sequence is TGTGCCAGCAGCGCAGCCCGGGTCCCTTCCCCGTATTTT. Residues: CASSAARVPSPYF.